This TCR beta chain stems from a study of T-cell memory formation after mild COVID-19. TCRdb re-called the 5' RACE reads through MiXCR, storing one row per CDR3 protein. The table shows 200,000 to 300,000 distinct CDR3 sequences, with around a tenth occurring only once. Only a few counts were recorded for this clonotype. The germline CDR1 and CDR2 sequences are SGHDT and YYEEEE. Trimming left V 3 bases short and J 4 bases short, with 13 bases between. The CDR3 extends over 14 amino acids. Input material: PBMCs or a T cell subset sorted from them (not recorded which). The rearrangement links TRBV5-6 to TRBJ1-2; D is ambiguous. The receptor was isolated from a young man who had mild COVID-19 (a few samples of this study predate the infection). Cell type and time point are not known. The CDR3 DNA reads TGTGCCAGCAGCTATGAGGAGGAGCTCTATGGCTACACCTTC. Residues: CASSYEEELYGYTF.